This is a list of T cell receptor beta chains from one sample in a study of T-cell reconstitution after alpha-beta-depleted transplantation in children. TCRdb processed the PCR reads anew with MiXCR; each CDR3 protein has one entry. The data show some 350,000 distinct CDR3 sequences, 10% seen once. Sequenced here: PBMCs from the stem cell graft donor, sampled from the stem cell graft. Source of these receptors: a human donor who donated a stem cell graft to a child with acute lymphoblastic leukemia. Both conserved end residues are part of each CDR3. D genes are given only for firm matches. Size is omitted from some rows. Given values are once, few, many or a class for expanded clones.

CDR3nt: TGCGCCAGCAGCTTCTCAATGACAGGGAACACCGGGGAGCTGTTTTTT
CDR3aa: CASSFSMTGNTGELFF
abundance: NA
j_gene: TRBJ2-2
v_gene: TRBV5-1
d_gene: NA

CDR3nt: TGTGCCAGCAGCTTACAGGGTAGCAATCAGCCCCAGCATTTT
CDR3aa: CASSLQGSNQPQHF
abundance: many
j_gene: TRBJ1-5
v_gene: TRBV5-6
d_gene: NA

CDR3nt: TGTGCCAGCAGCGCCGACGGGGCCTCTGGAAACACCATATATTTT
CDR3aa: CASSADGASGNTIYF
abundance: NA
j_gene: TRBJ1-3
v_gene: TRBV7-6
d_gene: NA

CDR3nt: TGTGCCAGCAGTGAGTTAGCGGGAGGGCCCTACAATGAGCAGTTCTTC
CDR3aa: CASSELAGGPYNEQFF
abundance: few
j_gene: TRBJ2-1
v_gene: TRBV7-6
d_gene: TRBD2

CDR3nt: TGTGCCAGCAGCTTCCAGTTCGGGAACACCGGGGAGCTGTTTTTT
CDR3aa: CASSFQFGNTGELFF
abundance: NA
j_gene: TRBJ2-2
v_gene: TRBV11-2
d_gene: NA

CDR3nt: TGTGCCAGCAGTTTCAGGACTAGCGGGGCAGATACGCAGTATTTT
CDR3aa: CASSFRTSGADTQYF
abundance: few
j_gene: TRBJ2-3
v_gene: TRBV28
d_gene: TRBD2

CDR3nt: TGTGCCAGCAGTTTATCAGGGTGGCAGTTCTTC
CDR3aa: CASSLSGWQFF
abundance: NA
j_gene: TRBJ2-1
v_gene: TRBV27
d_gene: NA

CDR3nt: TGCAGCGTTGAAACGAAGGCCAAAAACATTCAGTACTTC
CDR3aa: CSVETKAKNIQYF
abundance: NA
j_gene: TRBJ2-4
v_gene: TRBV29-1
d_gene: NA

CDR3nt: TGTGCCAGCAGCGTAGCCCCGGGAGGTATGGTAACAGATACGCAGTATTTT
CDR3aa: CASSVAPGGMVTDTQYF
abundance: few
j_gene: TRBJ2-3
v_gene: TRBV9
d_gene: TRBD2

CDR3nt: TGCGCCAGCAGCCAAGTTATTGCGGAGACCCAGTACTTC
CDR3aa: CASSQVIAETQYF
abundance: few
j_gene: TRBJ2-5
v_gene: TRBV4-1
d_gene: NA

CDR3nt: TGTGCCAGCAGCTACTCCCCGGGACAGGGTAGCTATGGCTACACCTTC
CDR3aa: CASSYSPGQGSYGYTF
abundance: NA
j_gene: TRBJ1-2
v_gene: TRBV12-3/TRBV12-4
d_gene: TRBD1

CDR3nt: TGTGCCAGCAGGGCTAGCGGGAGGGCATTGGCCTACAATGAGCAGTTCTTC
CDR3aa: CASRASGRALAYNEQFF
abundance: many
j_gene: TRBJ2-1
v_gene: TRBV27
d_gene: TRBD2

CDR3nt: TGTGCCAGCAGCTTAGGGGACAGAGAGAACACCGGGGAGCTGTTTTTT
CDR3aa: CASSLGDRENTGELFF
abundance: many
j_gene: TRBJ2-2
v_gene: TRBV7-6
d_gene: TRBD1

CDR3nt: TGTGCCAGCAGTTCCCATGGGGGGGCGAATGGCTACACCTTC
CDR3aa: CASSSHGGANGYTF
abundance: NA
j_gene: TRBJ1-2
v_gene: TRBV27
d_gene: NA

CDR3nt: TGTGCCAGCAGCGTAAGTGGTGGGAGCTCCTACGAGCAGTACTTC
CDR3aa: CASSVSGGSSYEQYF
abundance: NA
j_gene: TRBJ2-7
v_gene: TRBV9
d_gene: NA

CDR3nt: TGTGCCAGCAGTTTAATAGCATCAGATACGCAGTATTTT
CDR3aa: CASSLIASDTQYF
abundance: NA
j_gene: TRBJ2-3
v_gene: TRBV28
d_gene: NA

CDR3nt: TGTGCCAGCAGTAGATCCGGGACAGGGTATGGCTACACCTTC
CDR3aa: CASSRSGTGYGYTF
abundance: NA
j_gene: TRBJ1-2
v_gene: TRBV6-1
d_gene: TRBD1

CDR3nt: TGCGCCAGCGCCCGAGGCGGGACAGGAAACTACAATGAGCAGTTCTTC
CDR3aa: CASARGGTGNYNEQFF
abundance: many
j_gene: TRBJ2-1
v_gene: TRBV5-1
d_gene: TRBD1

CDR3nt: TGCGCCAGCAGTCATGGCTCGGGGGAGACCCAGTACTTC
CDR3aa: CASSHGSGETQYF
abundance: few
j_gene: TRBJ2-5
v_gene: TRBV5-1
d_gene: NA

CDR3nt: TGTGCCAGCAGCCCACGCCTGACCGGGGAGCTGTTTTTT
CDR3aa: CASSPRLTGELFF
abundance: many
j_gene: TRBJ2-2
v_gene: TRBV5-6
d_gene: NA

CDR3nt: TGCGCCAGCAGCCTGGGTGGGGGACAGCAGGTCTTC
CDR3aa: CASSLGGGQQVF
abundance: NA
j_gene: TRBJ2-7
v_gene: TRBV5-1
d_gene: TRBD1

CDR3nt: TGCAGTGCAAAGACAGGGGATGTATACGAGCAGTACTTC
CDR3aa: CSAKTGDVYEQYF
abundance: NA
j_gene: TRBJ2-7
v_gene: TRBV20-1
d_gene: TRBD1

CDR3nt: TGTGCCAGCAGCCCCTTGGGTAGCGGGGCCTACAATGAGCAGTTCTTC
CDR3aa: CASSPLGSGAYNEQFF
abundance: few
j_gene: TRBJ2-1
v_gene: TRBV25-1
d_gene: TRBD2

CDR3nt: TGCGCCAGCAGCCAAGAAGCGGGAGGGACCTACGAGCAGTACTTC
CDR3aa: CASSQEAGGTYEQYF
abundance: few
j_gene: TRBJ2-7
v_gene: TRBV4-1
d_gene: TRBD2

CDR3nt: TGTGCCAGCAGCCAAGAAGGGGGCACTGAAGCTTTCTTT
CDR3aa: CASSQEGGTEAFF
abundance: few
j_gene: TRBJ1-1
v_gene: TRBV3-1
d_gene: NA

CDR3nt: TGTGCCAGCAGCCGAGGACAGGCTAGAGGTGGAAACACCATATATTTT
CDR3aa: CASSRGQARGGNTIYF
abundance: few
j_gene: TRBJ1-3
v_gene: TRBV9
d_gene: TRBD1

CDR3nt: TGCAGCGTTGCACTAGCGGGGGAAAACAATGAGCAGTTCTTC
CDR3aa: CSVALAGENNEQFF
abundance: few
j_gene: TRBJ2-1
v_gene: TRBV29-1
d_gene: TRBD2

CDR3nt: TGCGCCAGCAGGCAAGCTCGGTCCGCGGGATACGAGCAGTACTTC
CDR3aa: CASRQARSAGYEQYF
abundance: few
j_gene: TRBJ2-7
v_gene: TRBV4-3
d_gene: NA

CDR3nt: TGTGCCAGCAGCTTAAGGGACAGGGGGACCGCTGAAGCTTTCTTT
CDR3aa: CASSLRDRGTAEAFF
abundance: NA
j_gene: TRBJ1-1
v_gene: TRBV7-8
d_gene: TRBD1

CDR3nt: TGTGCCACCAGCAGAGATTTCTACGAGCAGTACTTC
CDR3aa: CATSRDFYEQYF
abundance: NA
j_gene: TRBJ2-7
v_gene: TRBV15
d_gene: NA

CDR3nt: TGTGCCAGCAGTCCTTCTAGCGGGGTAAGCTCCTACGAGCAGTACTTC
CDR3aa: CASSPSSGVSSYEQYF
abundance: NA
j_gene: TRBJ2-7
v_gene: TRBV12-3/TRBV12-4
d_gene: TRBD2

CDR3nt: TGCAGTGCTAGAGGGGACTATTACAATGAGCAGTTCTTC
CDR3aa: CSARGDYYNEQFF
abundance: few
j_gene: TRBJ2-1
v_gene: TRBV20-1
d_gene: TRBD2

CDR3nt: TGCGCCAGCAGCTTGGGGTCCGGTACGTACGAGCAGTACTTC
CDR3aa: CASSLGSGTYEQYF
abundance: NA
j_gene: TRBJ2-7
v_gene: TRBV5-1
d_gene: NA

CDR3nt: TGCAGTGCTCTAAACGGGAGGCTCCCCTACAATGAGCAGTTCTTC
CDR3aa: CSALNGRLPYNEQFF
abundance: NA
j_gene: TRBJ2-1
v_gene: TRBV20-1
d_gene: TRBD2

CDR3nt: TGTGCCAGCAGCCATCAGTTATACGAGCAGTACTTC
CDR3aa: CASSHQLYEQYF
abundance: NA
j_gene: TRBJ2-7
v_gene: TRBV7-8
d_gene: NA

CDR3nt: TGTGCCAGCAGCTTGTGGCAGGATAGCAATCAGCCCCAGCATTTT
CDR3aa: CASSLWQDSNQPQHF
abundance: many
j_gene: TRBJ1-5
v_gene: TRBV5-6
d_gene: NA

CDR3nt: TGTGCCACCAGACAGGGTCCGTACAATGAGCAGTTCTTC
CDR3aa: CATRQGPYNEQFF
abundance: NA
j_gene: TRBJ2-1
v_gene: TRBV24-1
d_gene: NA

CDR3nt: TGCGCCAGCAGCTACATGGACAGGGGCTATGGCTACACCTTC
CDR3aa: CASSYMDRGYGYTF
abundance: few
j_gene: TRBJ1-2
v_gene: TRBV5-1
d_gene: TRBD1

CDR3nt: TGTGCCACCAGTGACCCCGCAGGCCGGGCCTCGACAGATACGCAGTATTTT
CDR3aa: CATSDPAGRASTDTQYF
abundance: NA
j_gene: TRBJ2-3
v_gene: TRBV24-1
d_gene: NA

CDR3nt: TGTGCCAGCAGAGAACAGGGCACGCAGTATTTT
CDR3aa: CASREQGTQYF
abundance: NA
j_gene: TRBJ2-3
v_gene: TRBV28
d_gene: NA

CDR3nt: TGCAGTGCTGGTCTTATGGCATATCCCCAGGGCGAGCAGTACTTC
CDR3aa: CSAGLMAYPQGEQYF
abundance: few
j_gene: TRBJ2-7
v_gene: TRBV20-1
d_gene: NA